Following are 12 T cell receptor beta chains from one sample sequenced in a study of blood T cells in healthy people across ages. Then a second PCR, running roughly 7 to 11 cycles, was carried out with a sample-barcoded 5' primer and a J-beta primer mix. TCRdb processed the 5' RACE reads anew with MiXCR; each CDR3 protein has one entry. The data show 800,000 to 900,000 distinct CDR3 sequences, around 68% seen once. Sequencing input: blood. The receptors shown here come from a man aged 25-45 years in good health.

The chain employs TRBV2 and TRBJ2-2; no clear D. CDR3 length: 14 amino acids. CDR1 SNHLY and CDR2 FYNNEI come from the germline V gene. With 4 bases removed from V and 1 base from J, the gap between germline ends came to 7 bases. The CDR3 spells CASSVTENTGELFF. In DNA form, the CDR3 reads TGTGCCAGCAGTGTTACGGAGAACACCGGGGAGCTGTTTTTT.

The chain carries TRBV6-1 and TRBJ2-5, with D perhaps matching TRBD1 (6 bases). V shed 5 bases and J shed 5 bases, with 15 bases lying between them. Germline CDR1 MNHNS, CDR2 SASEGT. CDR3 length: 14 residues. The DNA of the CDR3 is TGTGCCAGCAGTACAGGGACGGGCGGGGAGACCCAGTACTTC. The encoded protein is CASSTGTGGETQYF.

The chain couples TRBV29-1 to TRBJ2-7; TRBD1 aligns across 7 bases. Germline assignment: CDR1 SQVTM and CDR2 ANQGSEA. This CDR3 has 12 amino acids. J gave up 3 bases and V 6 bases, and 5 bases lay outside the gene matches. The CDR3 bases are TGCAGCGTAGAGGACAGGTACTACGAGCAGTACTTC. It yields the protein CSVEDRYYEQYF.

The rearrangement links TRBV4-3 to TRBJ2-1; D is unresolved. This CDR3 has 13 amino acids. CDR1 and CDR2 (germline): LGHNA, YSLEER. V shed 0 bases and J shed 12 bases, with 12 bases lying between them. CDR3 DNA sequence: TGCGCCAGCAGCCAAGAGCACCTTTCTACGCAGTTCTTC. Translation gives CASSQEHLSTQFF.

Turning to this clonotype: The germline gene is not matched at one end of the junction; a read error may be the cause. The V call is TRBV6-5, the J call TRBJ2-1, with TRBD2 identical over 9 bases. Germline-derived CDR1 and CDR2 are MNHEY and SVGAGI. CDR3 length equals 16 residues. CDR3 amino acids: CASSSFSGGHYNGQFF. For the CDR3, the DNA is TGTGCCAGCAGTTCCTTTAGCGGGGGTCACTACAATGGGCAGTTCTTC.

With respect to this clonotype: This may come from a read error, since a much larger clone is one base off. The chain combines TRBV3-1 with TRBJ2-5; D is possibly TRBD1 or TRBD2 (6 bases each). V lost 1 base and J lost 1, with 25 bases in between. CDR3 length: 20 amino acids. Per the germline V gene, CDR1 is LGHDT and CDR2 is YNNKEL (reference sequence). Here the CDR3 reads CASSQVLHILGGFFQETQYF. DNA of the CDR3: TGTGCCAGCAGCCAAGTCCTACATATACTAGGGGGGTTTTTCCAAGAGACCCAGTACTTC.

V is TRBV28 and J is TRBJ1-2; D is unresolved. The CDR3 length is 15 residues. CDR1 and CDR2 from the germline V gene are MDHEN and SYDVKM. V was trimmed by 6 bases and J by 0 bases, leaving 14 bases between them. The DNA for the CDR3 is TGTGCCAGCAGGACTCTAGGTGGCACTAACTATGGCTACACCTTC. Translation: CASRTLGGTNYGYTF.

A few counts support this clonotype. The genes are TRBV7-8 and TRBJ1-2, with D possibly TRBD1 on 6 matching bases. The CDR3 contains 15 residues. The V gene lost 4 bases and the J gene lost 1 base, with 13 bases spanning the gap. Germline loops: CDR1 SGHVS, CDR2 FQNEAQ. The DNA of the CDR3 is TGTGCCAGCAGCTCAGTGACAGGCATTAACTATGGCTACACCTTC. Its translation: CASSSVTGINYGYTF. Full variable domain (outside the CDR3, taken from reference TRBV7-8 and TRBJ1-2): GAGVSQSPRYKVAKRGQDVALRCDPISGHVSLFWYQQALGQGPEFLTYFQNEAQLDKSGLPSDRFFAERPEGSVSTLKIQRTQQEDSAVYLCASSSVTGINYGYTFGSGTRLTVV.

This clonotype was detected a few times. The chain employs TRBV6-5 and TRBJ1-2, with TRBD1 matching 11 bases. The germline gives CDR1 MNHEY, CDR2 SVGAGI. The CDR3 runs 14 residues. V shed 3 bases and J 8 bases; nucleotides not matched to a gene: 5. CDR3 region: CASSYSRDRGGYTF. The CDR3 DNA reads as TGTGCCAGCAGTTATTCCCGGGACAGGGGGGGCTACACCTTC.

This clonotype appeared a single time. The rearrangement uses TRBV9 and TRBJ2-5; 8 positions match TRBD2. The CDR3 covers 14 residues. V lost 0 bases and J lost 11; bases outside the gene matches: 9. Germline values: CDR1 SGDLS, CDR2 YYNGEE. CDR3 residues: CASSVGEVAGKQYF. Written as DNA, the CDR3 is TGTGCCAGCAGCGTAGGGGAGGTAGCGGGGAAGCAGTACTTC.

The chain employs TRBV6-5 and TRBJ1-1; D gene ambiguous. From germline, CDR1 is MNHEY and CDR2 SVGAGI. The V gene lost 7 bases and the J gene lost 8 bases, with 11 bases spanning the gap. The CDR3 is made up of 11 amino acids. The CDR3 sequence: CASTRAQEAFF. The CDR3 DNA follows: TGTGCCAGCACTCGGGCCCAAGAAGCTTTCTTT.

This clonotype was counted at least ten times. The CDR3 nucleotides are TGTGCCAGCAGCGAAACCGGGACGGTCTACAATGAGCAGTTCTTC. Protein: CASSETGTVYNEQFF. The chain has TRBV9 and TRBJ2-1; D may be TRBD1 or TRBD2 (5 bases each). Germline V lookup: CDR1 SGDLS, CDR2 YYNGEE. The germline V and J ends were trimmed by 3 bases and 3 bases, with 13 bases remaining between them. This CDR3 has 15 residues.